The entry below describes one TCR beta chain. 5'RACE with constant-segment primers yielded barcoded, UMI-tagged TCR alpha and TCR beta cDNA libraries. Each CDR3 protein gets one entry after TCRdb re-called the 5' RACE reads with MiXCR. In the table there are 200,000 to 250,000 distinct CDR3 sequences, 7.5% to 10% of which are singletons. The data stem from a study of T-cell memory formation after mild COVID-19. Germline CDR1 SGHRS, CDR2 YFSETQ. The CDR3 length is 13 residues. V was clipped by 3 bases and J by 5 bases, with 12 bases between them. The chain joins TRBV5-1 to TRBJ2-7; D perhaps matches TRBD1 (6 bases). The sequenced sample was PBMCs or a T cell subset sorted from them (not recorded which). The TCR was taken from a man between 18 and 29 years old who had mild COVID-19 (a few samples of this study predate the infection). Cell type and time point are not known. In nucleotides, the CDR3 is TGCGCCAGCAGCTCACAGGGACCCAACGAGCAGTACTTC. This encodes CASSSQGPNEQYF.